This TCR beta chain was profiled in a study of radiotherapy plus CTLA-4 blockade in lung cancer. Germline CDR1 is MGHRA and CDR2 is YSYEKL. Between the trimmed V and J ends, which lost 0 bases and 8 bases, there was a span of 16 bases. The CDR3 covers 15 residues. This clone has only a few counts. The sample contains more than one DNA sequence encoding this CDR3. The assay was immunoSEQ multiplex PCR, and TCRdb's table has in-frame clones only and misses some. The table shows approximately 52,000 clones, with approximately 80% occurring only once. Focal radiation with ipilimumab CTLA-4 blockade was given to patients with chemo-refractory metastatic non-small-cell lung cancer.

V gene TRBV4-1 combines with J gene TRBJ1-1; tentative D call: TRBD1 (5 bases). The TCR originated in a human donor with non-small cell lung cancer whose response to radiotherapy plus ipilimumab could not be evaluated. This specimen was peripheral blood, taken from a patient treated with radiotherapy plus ipilimumab. The CDR3 nucleotides read TGCGCCAGCAGCCAAGACAGGGCAGACCAACGCGAAGCTTTCTTT. It translates to CASSQDRADQREAFF.